This T cell receptor beta chain was retrieved from a study of Ad26.COV2.S vaccination and SARS-CoV-2 variants. For the study at large: Doses of Ad26.COV2.S were injected into muscle once or twice, 56 days apart. Findings and caveats of the study: Participants given vaccine showed non-spike TCR breadth similar to that of placebo recipients.

Documented treatment: roughly 19 received Ad26.COV2.S at low or high dose, single or two shots; several received placebo; per-sample allocation not given. Sample collection was performed on day 63 after the first vaccine or placebo injection. Donor was an adult aged 18-55 years in Boston. The CDR3 loop spans 12 amino acids. V lost 2 bases to trimming and J lost 10 bases; unmatched junction nucleotides: 4. With respect to this clone: The antigen is not known.

This table comes from immunoSEQ multiplex PCR, and its TCRdb copy is limited to in-frame clones, with some not included. The table lists hundreds of thousands of clones, approximately 90% of them singletons, with roughly 5% in the top ten. The sequenced sample was peripheral blood, obtained in a trial of Ad26.COV2.S vaccine versus placebo. The receptor comes from a person between 18 and 59 years old who received the Ad26.COV2.S COVID-19 vaccine or a placebo. The rearrangement joins TRBV5-3 to TRBJ2-3, with TRBD2 matching 7 bases. TRBV5-3 is an ORF; its function is uncertain. The chain's CDR3 is CARSFCAGAQYF. In nucleotides, the CDR3 is TGTGCCAGAAGCTTCTGCGCGGGGGCGCAGTATTTT.